Described below is a single T cell receptor (beta chain) sequence and its context. This CDR3 is built from 15 residues. The V end was cut by 5 bases, the J end by 0 bases, with 11 bases between. Looked up from germline, CDR1 is MGHRA and CDR2 is YSYEKL. This entry comes from a study of blood T cell repertoires in COVID-19. Whole-study context: Both acute and convalescent COVID-19 samples were obtained from the United States, Italy and Spain.

Assay: immunoSEQ multiplex PCR; the TCRdb copy retains only in-frame clones and omits some. The data contain 300,000 to 350,000 clones, over 80% of them singletons. The chain recombines TRBV4-1 with TRBJ1-5; D perhaps matches TRBD1 (6 bases). The sequencing input was peripheral blood. The TCR originated in a man between 25 and 39 years old with COVID-19, enrolled during active disease. CDR3 sequence: CASSSHRDSNQPQHF. The CDR3 DNA is TGCGCCAGCAGCAGCCACAGGGATAGCAATCAGCCCCAGCATTTT.